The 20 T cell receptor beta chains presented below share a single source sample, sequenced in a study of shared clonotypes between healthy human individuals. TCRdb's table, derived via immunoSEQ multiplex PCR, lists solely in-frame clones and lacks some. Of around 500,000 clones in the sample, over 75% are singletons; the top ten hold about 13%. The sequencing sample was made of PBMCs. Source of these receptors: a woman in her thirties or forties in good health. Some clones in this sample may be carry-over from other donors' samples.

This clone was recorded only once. The CDR3 loop reads CASSRLEVEQFF. The DNA for the CDR3 is TGTGCCAGCTCACGGCTAGAGGTTGAGCAGTTCTTC. The V and J genes are TRBV18 and TRBJ2-1; D is uncertain. The CDR3 consists of 12 residues. V lost 4 bases and J 9 bases, leaving 10 bases between the germline ends. The germline CDR1 and CDR2 sequences are KGHSH and LQKENI.

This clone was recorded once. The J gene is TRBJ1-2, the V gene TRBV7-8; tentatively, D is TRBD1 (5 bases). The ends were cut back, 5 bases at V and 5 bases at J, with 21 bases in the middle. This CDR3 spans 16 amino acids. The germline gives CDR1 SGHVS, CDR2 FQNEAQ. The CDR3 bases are TGTGCCAGCAGCAAGAGATTTCAGACAGTACCATATGGCTACACCTTC. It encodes CASSKRFQTVPYGYTF.

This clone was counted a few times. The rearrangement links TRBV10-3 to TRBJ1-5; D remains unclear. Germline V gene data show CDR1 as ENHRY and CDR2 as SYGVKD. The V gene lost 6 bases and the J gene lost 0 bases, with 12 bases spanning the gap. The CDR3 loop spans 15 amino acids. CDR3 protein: CAISDSTYSNQPQHF. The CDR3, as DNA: TGTGCCATCAGCGACTCAACTTATAGCAATCAGCCCCAGCATTTT.

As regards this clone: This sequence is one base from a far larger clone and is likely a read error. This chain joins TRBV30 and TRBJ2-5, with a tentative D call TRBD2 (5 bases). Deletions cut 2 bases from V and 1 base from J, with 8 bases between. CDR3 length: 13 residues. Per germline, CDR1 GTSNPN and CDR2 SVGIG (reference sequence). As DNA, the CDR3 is TGTGCCTGGAGTTGTAGCGCCCAAGAGACCCAGTACTTC. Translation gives CAWSCSAQETQYF.

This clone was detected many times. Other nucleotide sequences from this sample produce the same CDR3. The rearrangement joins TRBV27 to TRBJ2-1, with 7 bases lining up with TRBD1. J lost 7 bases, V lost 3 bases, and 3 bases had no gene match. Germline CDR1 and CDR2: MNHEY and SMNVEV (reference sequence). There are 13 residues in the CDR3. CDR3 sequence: CASSLAGGNEQFF. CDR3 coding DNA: TGTGCCAGCAGTTTGGCAGGGGGTAATGAGCAGTTCTTC.

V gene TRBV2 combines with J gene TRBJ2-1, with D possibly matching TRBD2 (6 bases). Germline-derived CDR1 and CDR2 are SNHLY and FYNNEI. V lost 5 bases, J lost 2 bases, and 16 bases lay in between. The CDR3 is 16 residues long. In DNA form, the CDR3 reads TGTGCCAGCAGTCTGGAGGGGATGGGGGCCTACAATGAGCAGTTCTTC. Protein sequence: CASSLEGMGAYNEQFF.

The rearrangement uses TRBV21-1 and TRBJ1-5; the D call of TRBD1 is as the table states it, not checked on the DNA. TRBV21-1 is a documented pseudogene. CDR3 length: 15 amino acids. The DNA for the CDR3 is TGTGCCAGCAGCCCCGGGACAGGTAACAATCAGCCCCAGCATTTT. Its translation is CASSPGTGNNQPQHF.

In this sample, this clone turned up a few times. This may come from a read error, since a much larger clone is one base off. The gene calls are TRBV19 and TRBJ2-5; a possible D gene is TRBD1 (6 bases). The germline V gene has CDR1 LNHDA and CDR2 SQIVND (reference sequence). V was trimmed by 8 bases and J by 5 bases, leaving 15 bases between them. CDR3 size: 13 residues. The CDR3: CASLIGQTETQYF. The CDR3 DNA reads TGTGCCAGTCTAATAGGACAGACCGAGACCCAGTACTTC. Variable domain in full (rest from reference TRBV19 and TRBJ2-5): DGGITQSPKYLFRKEGQNVTLSCEQNLNHDAMYWYRQDPGQGLRLIYYSQIVNDFQKGDIAEGYSVSREKKESFPLTVTSAQKNPTAFYLCASLIGQTETQYFGPGTRLLVL.

Here the CDR3 reads CASTWGRGTYEQYF. Here the CDR3 DNA reads TGTGCCAGCACTTGGGGGCGCGGTACCTACGAGCAGTACTTC. The V call is TRBV2, the J call TRBJ2-7; perhaps TRBD1 as D (6 bases). V was pared by 7 bases and J by 2 bases, with 15 bases between. Germline V lookup: CDR1 SNHLY, CDR2 FYNNEI. There are 14 residues in the CDR3.

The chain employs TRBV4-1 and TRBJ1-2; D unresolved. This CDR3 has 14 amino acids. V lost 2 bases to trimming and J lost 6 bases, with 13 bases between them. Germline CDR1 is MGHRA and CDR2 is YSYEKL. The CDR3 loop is CASSQIKGFDGYTF. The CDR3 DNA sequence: TGCGCCAGCAGCCAAATAAAAGGGTTTGATGGCTACACCTTC.

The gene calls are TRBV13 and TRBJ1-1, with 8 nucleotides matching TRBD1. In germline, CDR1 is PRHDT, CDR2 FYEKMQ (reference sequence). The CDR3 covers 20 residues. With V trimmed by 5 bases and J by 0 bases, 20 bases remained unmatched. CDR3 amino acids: CASSLQRRQGRSFVNTEAFF. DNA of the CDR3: TGTGCCAGCAGCCTACAACGCCGACAGGGGAGAAGTTTCGTGAACACTGAAGCTTTCTTT. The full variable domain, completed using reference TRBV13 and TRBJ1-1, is AAGVIQSPRHLIKEKRETATLKCYPIPRHDTVYWYQQGPGQDPQFLISFYEKMQSDKGSIPDRFSAQQFSDYHSELNMSSLELGDSALYFCASSLQRRQGRSFVNTEAFFGQGTRLTVV.

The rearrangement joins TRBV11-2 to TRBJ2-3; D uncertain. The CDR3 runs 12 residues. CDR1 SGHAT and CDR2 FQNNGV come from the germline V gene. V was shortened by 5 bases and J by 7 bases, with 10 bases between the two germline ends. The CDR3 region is CASSPQLYTQYF. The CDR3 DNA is TGTGCCAGCAGCCCCCAACTCTATACGCAGTATTTT. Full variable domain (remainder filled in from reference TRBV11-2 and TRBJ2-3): EAGVAQSPRYKIIEKRQSVAFWCNPISGHATLYWYQQILGQGPKLLIQFQNNGVVDDSQLPKDRFSAERLKGVDSTLKIQPAKLEDSAVYLCASSPQLYTQYFGPGTRLTVL.

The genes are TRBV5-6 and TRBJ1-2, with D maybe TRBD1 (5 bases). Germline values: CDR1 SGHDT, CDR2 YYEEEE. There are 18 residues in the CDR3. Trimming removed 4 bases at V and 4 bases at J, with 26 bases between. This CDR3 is CASSPSRDLFRASYGYTF. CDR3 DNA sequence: TGTGCCAGCAGCCCTTCTAGGGACCTCTTCAGGGCTAGCTATGGCTACACCTTC.

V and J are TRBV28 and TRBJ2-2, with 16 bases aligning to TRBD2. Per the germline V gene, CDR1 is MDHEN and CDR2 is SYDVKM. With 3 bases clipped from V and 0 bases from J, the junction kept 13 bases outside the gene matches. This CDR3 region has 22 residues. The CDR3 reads CASSFPPGLAGGRPSNTGELFF. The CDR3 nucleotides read TGTGCCAGCAGTTTCCCACCGGGACTAGCGGGAGGGAGACCCTCGAACACCGGGGAGCTGTTTTTT.

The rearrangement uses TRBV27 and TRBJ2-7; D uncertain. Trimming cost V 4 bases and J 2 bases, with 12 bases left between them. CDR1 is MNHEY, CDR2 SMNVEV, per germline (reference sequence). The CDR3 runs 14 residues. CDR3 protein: CASSSTGGAYEQYF. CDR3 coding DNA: TGTGCCAGCAGTTCGACGGGTGGGGCCTACGAGCAGTACTTC.

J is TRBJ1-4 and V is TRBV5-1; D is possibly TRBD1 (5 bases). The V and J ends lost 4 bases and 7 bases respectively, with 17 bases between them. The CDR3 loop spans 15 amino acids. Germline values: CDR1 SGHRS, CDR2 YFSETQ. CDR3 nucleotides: TGCGCCAGCAGCCCGACGACGGAGAGGGGTGAAAAACTGTTTTTT. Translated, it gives CASSPTTERGEKLFF. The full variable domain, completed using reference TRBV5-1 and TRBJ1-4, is KAGVTQTPRYLIKTRGQQVTLSCSPISGHRSVSWYQQTPGQGLQFLFEYFSETQRNKGNFPGRFSGRQFSNSRSEMNVSTLELGDSALYLCASSPTTERGEKLFFGSGTQLSVL.

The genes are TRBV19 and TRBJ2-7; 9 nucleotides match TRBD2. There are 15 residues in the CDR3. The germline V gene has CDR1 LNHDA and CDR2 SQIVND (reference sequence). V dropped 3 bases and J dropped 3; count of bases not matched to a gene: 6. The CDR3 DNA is TGTGCCAGTAGTATTGGAGCGGGAGGAGTCTACGAGCAGTACTTC. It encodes CASSIGAGGVYEQYF.

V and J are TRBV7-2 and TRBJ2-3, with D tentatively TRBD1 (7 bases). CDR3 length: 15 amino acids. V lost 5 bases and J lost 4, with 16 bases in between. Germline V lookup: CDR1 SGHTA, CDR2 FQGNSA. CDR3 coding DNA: TGTGCCAGCAGCCTAAGGGGGCGCGGGGCAGATACGCAGTATTTT. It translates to CASSLRGRGADTQYF.

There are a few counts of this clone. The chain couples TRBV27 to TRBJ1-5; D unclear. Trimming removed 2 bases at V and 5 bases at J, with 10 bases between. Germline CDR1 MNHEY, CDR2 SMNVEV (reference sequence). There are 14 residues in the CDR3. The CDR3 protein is CASSLRIVYQPQHF. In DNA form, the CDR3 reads TGTGCCAGCAGTTTACGAATCGTTTATCAGCCCCAGCATTTT.

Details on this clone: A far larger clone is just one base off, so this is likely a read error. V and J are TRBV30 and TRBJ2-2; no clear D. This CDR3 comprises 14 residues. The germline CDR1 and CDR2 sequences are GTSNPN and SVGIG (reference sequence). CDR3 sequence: CARSRVGLYGELFF. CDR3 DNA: TGTGCCCGGAGTCGGGTAGGGTTGTACGGGGAGCTGTTTTTT.